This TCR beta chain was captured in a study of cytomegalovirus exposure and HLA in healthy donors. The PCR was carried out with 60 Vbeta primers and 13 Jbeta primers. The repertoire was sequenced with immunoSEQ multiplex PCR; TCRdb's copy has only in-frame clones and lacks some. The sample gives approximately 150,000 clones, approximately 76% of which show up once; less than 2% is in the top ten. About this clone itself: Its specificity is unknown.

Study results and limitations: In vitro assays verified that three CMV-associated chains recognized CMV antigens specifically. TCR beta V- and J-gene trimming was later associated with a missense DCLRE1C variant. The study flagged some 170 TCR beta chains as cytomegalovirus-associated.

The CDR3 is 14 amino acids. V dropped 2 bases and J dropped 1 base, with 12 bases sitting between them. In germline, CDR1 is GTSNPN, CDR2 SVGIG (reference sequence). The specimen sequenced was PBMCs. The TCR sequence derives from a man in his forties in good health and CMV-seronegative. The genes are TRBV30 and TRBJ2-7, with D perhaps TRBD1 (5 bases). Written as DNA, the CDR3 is TGTGCCTGGAGTCCTCTGACAGATTCCTACGAGCAGTACTTC. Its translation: CAWSPLTDSYEQYF.